One and the same sample provided the 2 T cell receptor beta chains below, sequenced in a study of cytomegalovirus exposure and HLA in healthy donors. PCR involved 60 Vbeta and 13 Jbeta primers. Clones were sequenced by immunoSEQ multiplex PCR, and TCRdb holds only the in-frame ones, with some missing. The sample yields fewer than 200,000 clones, 68% seen once. The sequencing sample was made of PBMCs. Receptors were obtained from a woman aged 40 to 50 in good health and CMV-seropositive.

The rearrangement joins TRBV7-9 to TRBJ1-1; perhaps TRBD1 as D (6 bases). This CDR3 has 13 amino acids. V was cut by 6 bases and J by 1 base, with 9 bases left in between. CDR1 and CDR2 (germline): SEHNR, FQNEAQ (reference sequence). CDR3 in amino acids: CASRTDRNTEAFF. The DNA for the CDR3 is TGTGCCAGCAGGACGGACAGGAACACTGAAGCTTTCTTT.

The CDR3 protein is CASSAGLAGPQETQYF. CDR3 bases: TGTGCCAGCAGTGCTGGACTAGCGGGGCCCCAAGAGACCCAGTACTTC. The chain combines TRBV28 with TRBJ2-5, with 12 bases aligning to TRBD2. This CDR3 spans 16 amino acids. The V and J ends lost 5 bases and 1 base, in that order; junction bases with no gene match: 5. Germline V CDR1 and CDR2: MDHEN, SYDVKM.